One and the same sample provided the 7 T cell receptor beta chains below, sequenced in a study of long-term antiretroviral therapy in people with HIV. The assay used was immunoSEQ (version v3.0), run at survey level. The table came from immunoSEQ multiplex PCR; TCRdb's copy has only in-frame clones and leaves some out. The sample shows about 20,000 clones, 80% to 95% of them seen only once. This sample comprised unsorted PBMCs, obtained 4.4 years after starting antiretroviral therapy. The receptors here all came from a woman between 50 and 59 years old with HIV.

V gene TRBV10-3 combines with J gene TRBJ2-2; a weak D match, TRBD2 (5 bases). Germline assignment: CDR1 ENHRY and CDR2 SYGVKD. This CDR3 is 16 amino acids long. The germline V and J ends were trimmed by 0 bases and 5 bases, with 13 bases remaining between them. CDR3 residues: CAISESIPGGTGELFF. The CDR3 DNA sequence: TGTGCCATCAGTGAGTCGATCCCCGGCGGGACCGGGGAGCTGTTTTTT.

The chain employs TRBV7-3 and TRBJ1-6; perhaps TRBD1 as D (5 bases). The CDR3 loop spans 14 amino acids. Per the germline V gene, CDR1 is SGHTA and CDR2 is FQGTGA. V was shortened by 1 base and J by 10 bases, with 11 bases between the two germline ends. CDR3: CASSLRGLGSPLHF. The CDR3 DNA sequence: TGTGCCAGCAGCTTAAGGGGACTCGGATCACCCCTCCACTTT.

The genes are TRBV12-2 and TRBJ1-1; the table's TRBD1 call for D was not verified on the DNA. TRBV12-2 is noted as a pseudogene. The length of the CDR3 is 16 residues. The CDR3, as DNA: TGTGCAAGTCGCTTAGCCCCGGCGCAGGGGAACACTGAAGCTTTCTTT. Translated: CASRLAPAQGNTEAFF.

The chain recombines TRBV9 with TRBJ2-2, with 7 positions matching TRBD1. The CDR3 extends over 18 amino acids. Unmatched junction bases numbered 14, after V lost 5 bases and J lost 1 base. CDR1 is SGDLS, CDR2 YYNGEE, per germline. The CDR3 DNA reads TGTGCCAGCAGTTCCCAAAAACAGGGGTTGGGGAACACCGGGGAGCTGTTTTTT. Its protein is CASSSQKQGLGNTGELFF.

The chain combines TRBV5-6 with TRBJ1-2, with D maybe TRBD1 (5 bases). Per germline, CDR1 SGHDT and CDR2 YYEEEE. Between the trimmed V and J ends, which lost 3 bases and 11 bases, there was a span of 17 bases. This CDR3 is built from 13 residues. The CDR3 reads CASSSGQWEGYTF. The CDR3 DNA sequence: TGTGCCAGCAGCTCGGGTCAGTGGGAGGGGTACACCTTC.

The V and J genes are TRBV6-5 and TRBJ2-2; perhaps TRBD1 as D (5 bases). Trimming cost V 7 bases and J 0 bases, with 12 bases left between them. CDR1 and CDR2 from the germline V gene are MNHEY and SVGAGI. The CDR3 is made up of 15 amino acids. The CDR3 sequence: CASKRVGPNTGELFF. The CDR3 DNA reads as TGTGCCAGCAAGCGCGTGGGGCCGAACACCGGGGAGCTGTTTTTT.

V and J are TRBV5-4 and TRBJ2-2; the match to TRBD2 covers 12 bases. The CDR3 spans 16 residues. Germline CDR1 and CDR2: SGHNT and YYREEE (reference sequence). Trimming cost V 4 bases and J 2 bases; bases outside gene matches: 3. CDR3 nucleotide sequence: TGTGCCAGCAGCCGGACTAGCGGGGCAAACACCGGGGAGCTGTTTTTT. This encodes CASSRTSGANTGELFF.